This T cell receptor beta chain was observed in a study of cytomegalovirus exposure and HLA in healthy donors. As for the study in general: The platform used for the 120 or so validation repertoires matched that of the roughly 630 first-cohort repertoires, a later analysis reported.

Points on this clone: Its antigen is as yet unknown.

The method was immunoSEQ multiplex PCR; TCRdb's version includes in-frame clones alone and lacks a portion of them. The repertoire holds tens of thousands of clones, with 94% as singletons. The germline V gene has CDR1 MNHEY and CDR2 SMNVEV (reference sequence). The CDR3 is 15 residues long. V lost 0 bases to trimming and J lost 5 bases, with 10 bases between them. Study-level points and caveats: In the 120 validation repertoires, about 95% of cluster scores exceeded 0, per a later analysis. The study listed 150 to 200 cytomegalovirus-associated TCR beta chains. Reported results showed that the classifier diagnosed cytomegalovirus status with high specificity and sensitivity.

The genes are TRBV27 and TRBJ2-2; D not certain. This receptor was obtained from a woman in her late teens or twenties in good health and CMV-seronegative. The sequenced material came from PBMCs. CDR3 nucleotides: TGTGCCAGCAGTTTATCATTCTGGCAGACCGGGGAGCTGTTTTTT. Its translation: CASSLSFWQTGELFF.